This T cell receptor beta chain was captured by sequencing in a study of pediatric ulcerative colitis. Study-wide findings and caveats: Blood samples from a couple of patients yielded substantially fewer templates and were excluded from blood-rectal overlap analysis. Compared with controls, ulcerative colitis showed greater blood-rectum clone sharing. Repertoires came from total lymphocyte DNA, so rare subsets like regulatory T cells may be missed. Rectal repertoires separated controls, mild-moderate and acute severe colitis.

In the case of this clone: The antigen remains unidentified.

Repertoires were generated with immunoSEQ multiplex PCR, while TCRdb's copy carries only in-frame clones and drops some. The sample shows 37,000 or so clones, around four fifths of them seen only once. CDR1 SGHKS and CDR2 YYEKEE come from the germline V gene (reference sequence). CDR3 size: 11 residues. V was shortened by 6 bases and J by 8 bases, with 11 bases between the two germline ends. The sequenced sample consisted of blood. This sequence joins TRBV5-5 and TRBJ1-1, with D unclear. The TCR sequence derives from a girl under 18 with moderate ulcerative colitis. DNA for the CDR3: TGTGCCAGCATACTTGGAAGGGAAGCTTTCTTT. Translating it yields CASILGREAFF.